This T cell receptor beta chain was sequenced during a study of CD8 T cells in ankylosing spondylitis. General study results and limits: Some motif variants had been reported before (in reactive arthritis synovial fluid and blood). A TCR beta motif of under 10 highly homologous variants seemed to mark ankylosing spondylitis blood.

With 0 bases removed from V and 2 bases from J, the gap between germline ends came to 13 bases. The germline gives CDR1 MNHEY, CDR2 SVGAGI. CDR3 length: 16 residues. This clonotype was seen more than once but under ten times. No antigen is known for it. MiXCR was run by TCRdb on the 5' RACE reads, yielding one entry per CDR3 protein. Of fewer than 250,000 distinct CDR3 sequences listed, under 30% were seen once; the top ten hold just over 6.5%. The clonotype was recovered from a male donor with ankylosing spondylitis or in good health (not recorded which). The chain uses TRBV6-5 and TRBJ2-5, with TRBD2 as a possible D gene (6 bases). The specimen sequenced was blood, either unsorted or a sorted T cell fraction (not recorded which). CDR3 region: CASSYSVGGDQETQYF. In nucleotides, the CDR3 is TGTGCCAGCAGTTACTCAGTTGGCGGGGATCAAGAGACCCAGTACTTC.